This entry is about one T cell receptor (beta chain). Its antigen has not been determined. No much larger clone is present one base from it, and per-base qualities are unavailable. The sample belongs to a study of blood T cells in healthy people across ages (dated by TCRdb to about 2015). Looking at the study overall: In model experiments, roughly one uniquely barcoded TCR beta cDNA molecule per two T cells was captured by template switching. The study measured age-related changes in TCR beta repertoire diversity using deep sequencing normalized with unique cDNA molecular identifiers. For two donors (one aged 18 to 29 and one aged 80 or older), the study analyzed two additional independent replicas of 1 million unique cDNA reads from the same blood draw. Donors were grouped into four age groups: young (average about 15 years), middle-aged (39), aged (about 60) and long-lived (less than 85). The full study reports these points: A strong correlation was found between observed TCR beta diversity and the percentage of naive T cells measured by flow cytometry. Bulk unsorted PBMC profiling prevented conclusive comparison of naive and antigen-experienced compartments. Estimates of total diversity from one million sequenced T cells were regarded as lower bounds and underestimates. Because the CMV infection status of the donors was unknown, age-related changes in expanded clonotypes may potentially have been confounded. The long-lived group showed more naive CD4+ T cells, fewer expanded clones and increased TCR diversity than the aged group, suggesting age selection. As age increased, observed TCR beta diversity per million T cells dropped in a roughly linear way, and a significant reduction was already evident by age about 40.

Library generation was performed with 5' RACE. For sequencing, an Illumina HiSeq 2500 was employed. A second PCR of about 7 to 12 cycles was performed with a sample-barcoded 5' primer and a J-beta primer mix. A unique molecular identifier was introduced onto each TCR beta cDNA molecule by a template-switch 5' adaptor carrying 12 random nucleotides. Each sample yielded at least 2.5 million CDR3-containing paired-end reads. The Mint cDNA synthesis kit, primed by a TRBC-specific oligonucleotide, was used to synthesize first-strand cDNA from all RNA. Following uracil-DNA glycosylase treatment, a first 18-cycle PCR with universal primers M1SS and BC2_uni_R was performed on all cDNA. Per the source publication's procedure: Normalization of each sample was performed by random selection of 1 million high-quality reads, each carrying a distinct molecular identifier. Instead of being binned into consensus sequences, reads that shared molecular identifiers were thrown out. MiTCR, set to a Q25 quality threshold and the strictest error-elimination algorithm, was used for CDR3 identification, clonotype clustering and error correction. A nonparametric unseen species model using Euler transformation provided a lower-bound estimate of total TCR beta diversity. The public reads were reprocessed in TCRdb via fastp at Q25 and MiXCR, keeping in-frame beta chains. Entries that share a CDR3 protein sequence are merged under the most common genes and DNA. The V and J calls were not made by the authors but by TCRdb's processing. Counted in this sample were about 720,000 distinct CDR3 sequences; roughly 25% of them appeared once. The top ten clones comprise 3.7% of the sample.

Systemically healthy Caucasian individuals from Russia, around 39 in total and aged about 6 to 95 years, were included as donors. Ten milliliters of peripheral blood were drawn from each donor into EDTA-treated Vacutainer tubes. Ficoll-Paque density-gradient centrifugation was used to isolate PBMCs, with at least 7 million obtained per sample. Trizol reagent was used to extract total RNA from PBMCs, with at least 6 micrograms per sample. For every donor, an aliquot of PBMCs went through flow cytometry to measure the percentages of naive CD45RAhigh/CD27high T cells. These records were also assigned to another study, of T cells of mothers and their children. As that second study puts it: Nine systemically healthy Caucasian individuals, comprising three mothers and their six children, were included as donors. cDNA synthesis consumed the entire amount of extracted RNA, loaded at approximately 1.5 ug RNA in each 15 ul reaction. In the second PCR, sample barcodes and 2-4 random nucleotides were introduced via the M1S primer. Each mother yielded over 8 million TCR beta CDR3 reads and each child 3 million or so reads. TCR recombination output is similarly shaped by thymic selection in related and unrelated pairs, with a minor effect exerted by inherited differences. Normalized repertoire overlap was always found to be slightly, but never significantly, higher in related mother-child pairs than in unrelated mother-child pairs. Persistent microchimeric T cell clones were not detected, at a sensitivity of roughly 100 clones per million clonotypes. Deep NGS was used in the study to compare the TCR beta repertoires of mothers and children and to look for features that separate related mother-child pairs from unrelated individuals. The mean age was about 40 +/- 4 years for the mothers and about 10 +/- 4 years for the children. After adapter ligation was performed with NEBNext reagents, the libraries were sequenced on an Illumina HiSeq 2000 with 100+100 nt paired-end reads. To prevent cross-contamination, the mother and child libraries were prepared one month apart and sequenced in separate runs. For each donor, between roughly 450,000 and 2,100,000 distinct TCR beta clonotypes were identified. Naive TCR beta clonotypes were estimated from low-frequency clonotypes matched to each donor's FACS-determined naive share, without sorting.

The clonotype originates from a boy under 18 in good health. Sequencing was done on a sample of blood.

The CDR3 corresponds to CASRETDVEAFF. The sequence in DNA is TGCGCCAGCAGAGAGACGGACGTTGAAGCTTTCTTT. This receptor chain uses TRBV10-2 and TRBJ1-1, with no D gene named confidently. From its cysteine to its phenylalanine, the CDR3 spans 12 amino acids. Only CDR3 DNA remains: 36 bases, in frame from the first base. V loses 6 bases, J loses 7 bases, and the germline ends lie 12 bases apart. Per the germline V gene, WSHSY is the CDR1 and SAAADI is the CDR2.